One sample yielded the 25 T cell receptor beta chains listed below, sequenced in a study of blood T cell repertoires in COVID-19. Sequencing used immunoSEQ multiplex PCR; TCRdb keeps in-frame clones, though not all of them. The sample has approximately 91,000 clones, roughly 80% seen once. Material: peripheral blood. Receptor source: a human donor in a cohort sampled during active COVID-19.

This clone has only one observation. This rearrangement joins TRBV19 to TRBJ2-7; a possible D gene is TRBD1 (6 bases). Germline CDR1 LNHDA, CDR2 SQIVND (reference sequence). The length of the CDR3 is 13 residues. With 7 bases removed from V and 6 bases from J, the gap between germline ends came to 16 bases. CDR3 coding DNA: TGTGCCAGTAAGACGGCCCTGACAGGCGAGCAGTACTTC. Residues: CASKTALTGEQYF.

This clone was detected a few times. The V gene is TRBV25-1, the J gene TRBJ1-2; 9 bases map to TRBD1. CDR3 size: 16 residues. Per the germline V gene, CDR1 is MGHDK and CDR2 is SYGVNS. Trimming took 2 bases from V and 8 from J; bases not matched to a gene: 12. The CDR3 loop reads CASSEDLGQGLRGYTF. CDR3 bases: TGTGCCAGCAGTGAAGACCTGGGACAGGGACTAAGAGGCTACACCTTC.

This clone was counted many times. The rearrangement uses TRBV28 and TRBJ2-7, with 12 bases aligning to TRBD2. This CDR3 is 15 amino acids long. The V gene end was trimmed by 2 bases and the J gene end by 5 bases; junction bases not matched to a gene: 4. The germline V gene encodes CDR1 MDHEN and CDR2 SYDVKM. CDR3 bases: TGTGCCAGCAGTTTAACTAGCGGGAGGAGAGACGAGCAGTACTTC. It yields the protein CASSLTSGRRDEQYF.

The chain has TRBV15 and TRBJ1-4; tentative D call: TRBD1 (5 bases). The V and J ends lost 1 base and 4 bases respectively, with 10 bases between them. The length of the CDR3 is 15 residues. Germline CDR1 and CDR2: LNHNV and YYDKDF (reference sequence). The CDR3 DNA reads TGTGCCACCAGCAGAGGCGGGACCAATAATGAAAAACTGTTTTTT. It codes for CATSRGGTNNEKLFF.

V gene TRBV28 combines with J gene TRBJ2-3; TRBD2 is a possible D gene (6 bases). The V gene's germline CDR1 is MDHEN and CDR2 SYDVKM. The V gene lost 6 bases and the J gene lost 6 bases, with 19 bases spanning the gap. This CDR3 is built from 15 residues. CDR3 nucleotides: TGTGCCAGCAGGTCGGGAGAGGGGCGCGCGGATACGCAGTATTTT. It encodes CASRSGEGRADTQYF. Supplemented by reference TRBV28 and TRBJ2-3, the full variable domain reads DVKVTQSSRYLVKRTGEKVFLECVQDMDHENMFWYRQDPGLGLRLIYFSYDVKMKEKGDIPEGYSVSREKKERFSLILESASTNQTSMYLCASRSGEGRADTQYFGPGTRLTVL.

The chain links TRBV30 to TRBJ1-1, with D uncertain. This CDR3 spans 13 amino acids. Germline V gene data show CDR1 as GTSNPN and CDR2 as SVGIG (reference sequence). Between the trimmed V and J ends, which lost 4 bases and 4 bases, there was a span of 13 bases. Here the CDR3 reads CAWNPIAGTEAFF. DNA of the CDR3: TGTGCCTGGAATCCAATCGCGGGCACTGAAGCTTTCTTT.

The J gene is TRBJ2-7, the V gene TRBV5-1; possibly TRBD2 for D (5 bases). This CDR3 is 14 amino acids long. CDR1 and CDR2 (germline): SGHRS, YFSETQ. V dropped 0 bases and J dropped 7 bases, with 14 bases sitting between them. CDR3 amino acids: CASSLVPGLEEQYF. The CDR3 DNA is TGCGCCAGCAGCTTGGTCCCGGGGTTGGAAGAGCAGTACTTC.

The chain couples TRBV5-4 to TRBJ2-1, with D perhaps TRBD1 (6 bases). The CDR3 is 16 residues long. The V end was cut by 0 bases, the J end by 6 bases, with 16 bases between. In germline, CDR1 is SGHNT, CDR2 YYREEE (reference sequence). CDR3 loop: CASSLALGTQINEQFF. The CDR3 DNA reads TGTGCCAGCAGCTTGGCCTTGGGGACACAAATCAATGAGCAGTTCTTC.

DNA for the CDR3: TGTGCCAGCAGGGTAGGGACAGGGGGAGGGAGTAACTATGGCTACACCTTC. Translation gives CASRVGTGGGSNYGYTF. The J gene is TRBJ1-2, the V gene TRBV5-4, with 11 bases lining up with TRBD1. The germline V gene encodes CDR1 SGHNT and CDR2 YYREEE (reference sequence). With V trimmed by 5 bases and J by 1 base, 10 bases remained unmatched. The CDR3 contains 17 residues. The entire variable domain, with the rest obtained from reference TRBV5-4 and TRBJ1-2, is as follows: ETGVTQSPTHLIKTRGQQVTLRCSSQSGHNTVSWYQQALGQGPQFIFQYYREEENGRGNFPPRFSGLQFPNYSSELNVNALELDDSALYLCASRVGTGGGSNYGYTFGSGTRLTVV.

This sequence joins TRBV19 and TRBJ2-6; D is perhaps TRBD1 (6 bases). The CDR3 length is 13 residues. The germline CDR1 and CDR2 sequences are LNHDA and SQIVND (reference sequence). Trimming took off 4 bases at V and 13 bases at J, with 14 bases between the two ends. This chain's CDR3 is CASSTGAPRVLTF. CDR3 bases: TGTGCCAGTAGTACAGGGGCCCCTCGTGTCCTGACTTTC.

V is TRBV27 and J is TRBJ2-6; 9 positions match TRBD2. This CDR3 has 19 amino acids. The junction had 7 bases not matched to a gene; V was cut back by 1 base and J by 0 bases. From germline, CDR1 is MNHEY and CDR2 SMNVEV (reference sequence). As DNA, the CDR3 is TGTGCCAGCAGTTTATGGGCTAGCGGGGACCACTCTGGGGCCAACGTCCTGACTTTC. Translating it yields CASSLWASGDHSGANVLTF. The full variable domain, in which reference TRBV27 and TRBJ2-6 provide the parts outside the CDR3, is EAQVTQNPRYLITVTGKKLTVTCSQNMNHEYMSWYRQDPGLGLRQIYYSMNVEVTDKGDVPEGYKVSRKEKRNFPLILESPSPNQTSLYFCASSLWASGDHSGANVLTFGAGSRLTVL.

The rearrangement joins TRBV5-1 to TRBJ2-7; D is ambiguous. Germline CDR1 reads SGHRS; CDR2 reads YFSETQ. Trimming took off 4 bases at V and 0 bases at J, with 5 bases between the two ends. CDR3 size: 12 residues. The CDR3 here is CASSQNSYEQYF. The CDR3 DNA is TGCGCCAGCAGCCAAAACTCCTACGAGCAGTACTTC.

This clone turned up a few times. The genes are TRBV18 and TRBJ2-7, with 7 positions matching TRBD2. Germline V gene lookup returns CDR1 KGHSH and CDR2 LQKENI. V shed 6 bases and J 3 bases; nucleotides not matched to a gene: 8. The CDR3 has 14 amino acids. CDR3 coding DNA: TGTGCCAGCTCGCCCGGGGGAGGGCGCTACGAGCAGTACTTC. Translation gives CASSPGGGRYEQYF.

This chain connects TRBV10-1 to TRBJ2-7, with 11 bases aligning to TRBD2. CDR3 length: 16 residues. Per germline, CDR1 WNHNN and CDR2 SYGVQD (reference sequence). After removal of 2 bases from V and 8 bases from J, the junction contained 11 bases not matched to a gene. This CDR3 is CASSETGGTSGLKQYF. CDR3 in DNA: TGCGCCAGCAGTGAGACTGGAGGGACTAGCGGACTAAAGCAGTACTTC.

This chain links TRBV27 with TRBJ2-7; 16 positions agree with TRBD2. Germline V gene sequence: CDR1 MNHEY, CDR2 SMNVEV (reference sequence). Trimming at V came to 6 bases and at J to 7 bases, leaving 12 bases not matched to a gene. The CDR3 has 17 amino acids. The CDR3 loop is CASSPGLAGGRFGEQYF. In nucleotides, the CDR3 is TGTGCCAGCAGCCCGGGACTAGCGGGAGGGAGATTCGGAGAGCAGTACTTC.

V is TRBV5-6 and J is TRBJ1-2, with D unclear. Germline V gene sequence: CDR1 SGHDT, CDR2 YYEEEE. The length of the CDR3 is 13 residues. Trimming took off 1 base at V and 0 bases at J, with 4 bases between the two ends. DNA of the CDR3: TGTGCCAGCAGCTTGCAATCTAACTATGGCTACACCTTC. This gives the protein CASSLQSNYGYTF.

The rearrangement links TRBV19 to TRBJ2-7; D is perhaps TRBD2 (6 bases). The CDR3 contains 14 residues. Germline CDR1 reads LNHDA; CDR2 reads SQIVND (reference sequence). Between the trimmed V and J ends, which lost 0 bases and 3 bases, there was a span of 9 bases. The DNA for the CDR3 is TGTGCCAGTAGTATAGAACTAGCAAGCTACGAGCAGTACTTC. This sequence encodes CASSIELASYEQYF.

This clone has just one count. This sequence joins TRBV6-1 and TRBJ2-3, with 11 bases lining up with TRBD1. The CDR3 is 17 residues long. Trimming removed 2 bases from V and 3 bases from J; junction bases left unmatched: 7. In germline, CDR1 is MNHNS, CDR2 SASEGT. CDR3 DNA sequence: TGTGCCAGCAGTGAAAATTTATGGGACAGGGGGACAGATACGCAGTATTTT. Its protein product is CASSENLWDRGTDTQYF.

J is TRBJ2-7 and V is TRBV2, with 8 bases lining up with TRBD2. The CDR3 consists of 14 residues. With 3 bases clipped from V and 2 bases from J, the junction kept 3 bases outside the gene matches. Germline-derived CDR1 and CDR2 are SNHLY and FYNNEI. CDR3 sequence: CASSEREETYEQYF. The CDR3 region has the DNA TGTGCCAGCAGTGAGCGGGAGGAAACCTACGAGCAGTACTTC.

This clone was seen once. This chain joins TRBV6-1 and TRBJ2-1, with D possibly being TRBD2 (6 bases). The CDR3 has 13 residues. The germline V and J ends were trimmed by 0 bases and 7 bases, with 7 bases remaining between them. Germline V gene data show CDR1 as MNHNS and CDR2 as SASEGT. As DNA, the CDR3 is TGTGCCAGCAGTGAAGCGCGGGGTAATGAGCAGTTCTTC. This gives the protein CASSEARGNEQFF.

This chain joins TRBV5-1 and TRBJ1-4, with unresolved D. In germline, CDR1 is SGHRS, CDR2 YFSETQ. V lost 0 bases, J lost 7 bases, and 13 bases lay in between. There are 15 residues in the CDR3. The CDR3: CASSLAGREGEKLFF. The CDR3 DNA follows: TGCGCCAGCAGCTTGGCCGGACGGGAAGGTGAAAAACTGTTTTTT.

This clone was picked up one time. The J gene is TRBJ1-6, the V gene TRBV27; D is unclear. V was clipped by 6 bases and J by 3 bases, with 15 bases between them. CDR1 is MNHEY, CDR2 SMNVEV, per germline (reference sequence). This CDR3 comprises 16 residues. The CDR3 bases are TGTGCCAGCAGCCCTACCAGGCAGATCTATAATTCACCCCTCCACTTT. This encodes CASSPTRQIYNSPLHF.

This clone appeared a few times. The CDR3 nucleotides read TGTGCCACAGCGGCCGGGGGATCTGAAAAACTGTTTTTT. It specifies CATAAGGSEKLFF. This chain connects TRBV24-1 to TRBJ1-4; the D gene is possibly TRBD1 (5 bases). Germline V gene lookup returns CDR1 KGHDR and CDR2 SFDVKD. The CDR3 has 13 residues. The V gene lost 10 bases and the J gene lost 7 bases, with 15 bases spanning the gap.

This clone was counted once. The chain links TRBV28 to TRBJ2-7; 7 bases fit TRBD1. The CDR3 loop spans 13 amino acids. Germline loops: CDR1 MDHEN, CDR2 SYDVKM. The V and J ends lost 4 bases and 6 bases, in that order; junction bases with no gene match: 6. DNA for the CDR3: TGTGCCAGCAGTTCAGACAGGGTAACCGAGCAGTACTTC. Translated, it gives CASSSDRVTEQYF. Full variable domain (outside the CDR3, taken from reference TRBV28 and TRBJ2-7): DVKVTQSSRYLVKRTGEKVFLECVQDMDHENMFWYRQDPGLGLRLIYFSYDVKMKEKGDIPEGYSVSREKKERFSLILESASTNQTSMYLCASSSDRVTEQYFGPGTRLTVT.

This chain links TRBV19 with TRBJ1-3, with 7 bases fitting TRBD1. Looked up from germline, CDR1 is LNHDA and CDR2 is SQIVND (reference sequence). With 9 bases clipped from V and 2 bases from J, the junction kept 4 bases outside the gene matches. This CDR3 contains 13 residues. The CDR3 spells CASADRAGNTIYF. CDR3 nucleotide sequence: TGTGCCAGCGCCGACAGGGCTGGAAACACCATATATTTT. Full variable domain (missing parts from reference TRBV19 and TRBJ1-3): DGGITQSPKYLFRKEGQNVTLSCEQNLNHDAMYWYRQDPGQGLRLIYYSQIVNDFQKGDIAEGYSVSREKKESFPLTVTSAQKNPTAFYLCASADRAGNTIYFGEGSWLTVV.